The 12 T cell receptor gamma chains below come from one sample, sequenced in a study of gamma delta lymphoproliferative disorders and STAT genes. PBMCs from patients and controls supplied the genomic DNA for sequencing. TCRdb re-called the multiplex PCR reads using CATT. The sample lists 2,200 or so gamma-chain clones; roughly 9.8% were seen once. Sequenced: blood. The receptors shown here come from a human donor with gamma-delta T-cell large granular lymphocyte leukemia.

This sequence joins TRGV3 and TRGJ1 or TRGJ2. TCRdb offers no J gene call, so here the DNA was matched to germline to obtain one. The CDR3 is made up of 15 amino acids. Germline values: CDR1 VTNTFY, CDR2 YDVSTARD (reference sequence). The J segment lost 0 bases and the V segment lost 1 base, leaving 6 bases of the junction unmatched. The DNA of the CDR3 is TGTGCCACCTGGGACAGCCGACGGAATTATTATAAGAAACTCTTT. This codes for CATWDSRRNYYKKLF.

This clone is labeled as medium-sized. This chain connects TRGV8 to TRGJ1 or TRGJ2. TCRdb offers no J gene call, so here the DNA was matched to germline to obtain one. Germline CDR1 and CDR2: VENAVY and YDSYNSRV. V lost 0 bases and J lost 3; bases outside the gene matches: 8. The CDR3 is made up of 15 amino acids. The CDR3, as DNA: TGTGCCACCTGGGATAGGCGGGGATTTTATTATAAGAAACTCTTT. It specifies CATWDRRGFYYKKLF.

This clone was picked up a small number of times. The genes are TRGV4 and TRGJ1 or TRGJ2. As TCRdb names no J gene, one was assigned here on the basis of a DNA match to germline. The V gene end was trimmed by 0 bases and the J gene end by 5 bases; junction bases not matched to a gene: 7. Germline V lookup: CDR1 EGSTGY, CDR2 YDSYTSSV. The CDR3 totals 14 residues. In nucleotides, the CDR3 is TGTGCCACCTGGGATGGGCCATATCATTATAAGAAACTCTTT. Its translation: CATWDGPYHYKKLF.

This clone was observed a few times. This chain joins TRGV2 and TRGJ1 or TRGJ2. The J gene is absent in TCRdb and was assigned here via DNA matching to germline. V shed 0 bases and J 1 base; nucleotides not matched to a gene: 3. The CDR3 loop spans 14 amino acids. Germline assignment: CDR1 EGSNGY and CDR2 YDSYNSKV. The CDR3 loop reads CATWDGSNYYKKLF. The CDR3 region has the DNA TGTGCCACCTGGGACGGGTCCAATTATTATAAGAAACTCTTT.

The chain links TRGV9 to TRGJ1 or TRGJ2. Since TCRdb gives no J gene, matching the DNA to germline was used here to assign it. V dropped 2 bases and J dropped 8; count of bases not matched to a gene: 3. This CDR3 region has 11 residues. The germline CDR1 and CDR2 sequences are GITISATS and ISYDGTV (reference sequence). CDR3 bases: TGTGCCTTGTGGGAGGCCGATAAGAAACTCTTT. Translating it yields CALWEADKKLF.

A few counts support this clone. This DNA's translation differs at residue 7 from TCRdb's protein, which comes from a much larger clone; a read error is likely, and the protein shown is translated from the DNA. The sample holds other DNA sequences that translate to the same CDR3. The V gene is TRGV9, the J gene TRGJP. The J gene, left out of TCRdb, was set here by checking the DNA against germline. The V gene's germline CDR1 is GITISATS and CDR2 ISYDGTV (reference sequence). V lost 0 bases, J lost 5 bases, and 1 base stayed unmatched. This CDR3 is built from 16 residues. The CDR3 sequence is CALWEVKELGKKIKVF. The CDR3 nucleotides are TGTGCCTTGTGGGAGGTGAAAGAGTTGGGCAAAAAAATCAAGGTATTT.

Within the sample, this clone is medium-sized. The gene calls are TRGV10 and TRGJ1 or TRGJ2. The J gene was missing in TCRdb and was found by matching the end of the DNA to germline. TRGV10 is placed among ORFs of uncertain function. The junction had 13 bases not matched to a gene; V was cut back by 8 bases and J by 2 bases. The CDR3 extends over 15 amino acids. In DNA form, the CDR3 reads TGTGCTGCGTGGGACCCGGCCCATTATTATTATAAGAAACTCTTT. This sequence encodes CAAWDPAHYYYKKLF.

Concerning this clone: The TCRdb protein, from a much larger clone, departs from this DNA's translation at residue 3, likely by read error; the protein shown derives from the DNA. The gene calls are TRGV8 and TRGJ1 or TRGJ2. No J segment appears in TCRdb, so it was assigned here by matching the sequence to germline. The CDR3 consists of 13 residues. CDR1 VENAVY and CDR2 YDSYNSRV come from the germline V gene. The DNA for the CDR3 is TGTGCCGCCTGGGATATCCCTTATTATAAGAAACTCTTT. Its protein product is CAAWDIPYYKKLF.

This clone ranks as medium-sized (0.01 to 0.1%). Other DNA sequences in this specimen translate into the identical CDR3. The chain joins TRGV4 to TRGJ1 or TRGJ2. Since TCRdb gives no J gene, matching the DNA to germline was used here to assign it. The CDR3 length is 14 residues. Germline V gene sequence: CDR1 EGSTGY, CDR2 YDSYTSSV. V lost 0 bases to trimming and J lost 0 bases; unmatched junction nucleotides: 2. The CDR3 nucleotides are TGTGCCACCTGGGATGGGCCGAATTATTATAAGAAACTCTTT. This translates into CATWDGPNYYKKLF.

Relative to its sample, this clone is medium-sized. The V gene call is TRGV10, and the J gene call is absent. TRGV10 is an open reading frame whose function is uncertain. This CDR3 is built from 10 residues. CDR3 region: CAAWDIPRLF. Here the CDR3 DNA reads TGTGCTGCGTGGGATATCCCCCGACTCTTT.

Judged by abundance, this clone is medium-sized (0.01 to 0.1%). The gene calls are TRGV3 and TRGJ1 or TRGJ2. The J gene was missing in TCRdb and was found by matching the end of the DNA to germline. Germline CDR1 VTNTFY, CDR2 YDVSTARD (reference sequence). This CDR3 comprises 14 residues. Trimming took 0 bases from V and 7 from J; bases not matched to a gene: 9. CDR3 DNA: TGTGCCACCTGGGACAGGCCGGAATGGTATAAGAAACTCTTT. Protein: CATWDRPEWYKKLF.

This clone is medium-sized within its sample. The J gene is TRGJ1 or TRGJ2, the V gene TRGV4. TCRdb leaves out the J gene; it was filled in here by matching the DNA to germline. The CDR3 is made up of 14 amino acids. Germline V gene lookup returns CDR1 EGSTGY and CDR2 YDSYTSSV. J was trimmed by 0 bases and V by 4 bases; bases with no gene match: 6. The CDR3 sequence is CATWDQANYYKKLF. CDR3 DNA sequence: TGTGCCACCTGGGACCAAGCGAATTATTATAAGAAACTCTTT.